This TCR beta chain came from a study of Graves' ophthalmopathy and Graves' hyperthyroidism. Stable hyperthyroidism referred to disease that showed no ophthalmopathy within 18 months of follow-up. Newly diagnosed, the hyperthyroidism patients had under 2 months' duration and were aged 18 to 65. Uncontrolled infections, pregnancy, lactation or other autoimmune diseases led to patient exclusion. Amplification of the TCR beta CDR3 regions used RNA transcripts (as template). HTBI primers were employed in first-round RT-PCR, then a second-round multiplex PCR followed. TCRdb re-called the multiplex PCR reads with MiXCR, one entry per CDR3 protein. The table has about 390,000 distinct CDR3 sequences, about 17% seen once; the top ten hold 2.4%. There are 14 residues in the CDR3. Germline V gene sequence: CDR1 KGHSH, CDR2 LQKENI. V was cut by 2 bases and J by 5 bases, with 13 bases left in between. This clonotype has just a few counts. Its cognate antigen is unknown.

Study-level points and caveats: Most thyroid-expanded clonotypes exceeding 0.001 frequency were also found in blood.

This TCR was recovered from an adult woman with stable Graves' hyperthyroidism. V and J are TRBV18 and TRBJ2-7, with a tentative D call TRBD2 (7 bases). Sequencing input: peripheral blood. The CDR3 sequence is CASSPERGGNEQYF. As DNA, the CDR3 is TGTGCCAGCTCACCAGAACGCGGGGGCAACGAGCAGTACTTC.